The 21 T cell receptor beta chains reported below all come from one sample, sequenced in a study of control samples from healthy donors and cancer patients. Repertoires were generated with immunoSEQ multiplex PCR, while TCRdb's copy carries only in-frame clones and drops some. Among around 89,000 clones listed, 82% were seen once. Sequenced input: blood. These receptors were taken from a woman aged 55-69 years in good health.

The DNA of the CDR3 is TGTGCCATCAGTGGCCAGTCGGAGACCCAGTACTTC. This sequence encodes CAISGQSETQYF. The V and J genes are TRBV10-3 and TRBJ2-5; D unresolved. The CDR3 spans 12 residues. Germline CDR1 ENHRY, CDR2 SYGVKD. V lost 4 bases and J 5 bases, leaving 8 bases between the germline ends.

This clone was seen once. The rearrangement uses TRBV5-1 and TRBJ2-1; TRBD2 matches 8 bases. The CDR3 runs 16 residues. Germline trimming cut 7 bases from V and 2 bases from J; bases unmatched to any gene: 11. Germline loops: CDR1 SGHRS, CDR2 YFSETQ. The CDR3 coding sequence is TGCGCCAGCCAGGTGGCTAGCGGGCCTCCCTACAATGAGCAGTTCTTC. Its protein product is CASQVASGPPYNEQFF.

This sequence joins TRBV18 and TRBJ1-3; TRBD1 might be the D (5 bases). In germline, CDR1 is KGHSH, CDR2 LQKENI. The V end was cut by 3 bases, the J end by 1 base, with 7 bases between. This CDR3 has 14 amino acids. CDR3 protein: CASSPQGSGNTIYF. CDR3 sequence (DNA): TGTGCCAGCTCACCGCAGGGATCTGGAAACACCATATATTTT.

The genes are TRBV6-2 or TRBV6-3 and TRBJ2-2, with D tentatively TRBD1 (6 bases). Trimming removed 2 bases from V and 7 bases from J, with 8 bases in between. The CDR3 runs to 13 residues. Germline V CDR1 and CDR2: MNHEY, SVGEGT. The CDR3 DNA reads as TGTGCCAGCAGTTACCGGGACATCGGGGAGCTGTTTTTT. Amino acids: CASSYRDIGELFF.

The rearrangement uses TRBV5-1 and TRBJ2-1; D is perhaps TRBD2 (5 bases). V was pared by 2 bases and J by 10 bases, with 7 bases between. The CDR3 runs 11 residues. CDR1 and CDR2 from the germline V gene are SGHRS and YFSETQ. For the CDR3, the DNA is TGCGCCAGCAGCTTACCGGGAGAGCAGTTCTTC. This sequence encodes CASSLPGEQFF.

V and J are TRBV4-3 and TRBJ1-5, with D perhaps TRBD1 (5 bases). The germline gives CDR1 LGHNA, CDR2 YSLEER. The CDR3 length is 15 residues. V was shortened by 2 bases and J by 5 bases, with 13 bases between the two germline ends. The CDR3 bases are TGCGCCAGCAGCCAAATAACAGGAAGCGATCAGCCCCAGCATTTT. As protein: CASSQITGSDQPQHF.

The chain recombines TRBV19 with TRBJ1-2; a possible D gene is TRBD1 (5 bases). Per germline, CDR1 LNHDA and CDR2 SQIVND (reference sequence). Deletions cut 3 bases from V and 0 bases from J, with 17 bases between. This CDR3 has 17 residues. The CDR3 spells CASSMPGARGTNYGYTF. DNA of the CDR3: TGTGCCAGTAGTATGCCCGGGGCGCGGGGAACTAACTATGGCTACACCTTC.

The chain is built from TRBV10-1 and TRBJ1-2; no definite D call. Germline-derived CDR1 and CDR2 are WNHNN and SYGVQD (reference sequence). The CDR3 contains 13 residues. Trimming left V 6 bases short and J 3 bases short, with 11 bases between. The CDR3 is CASSVDRDYGYTF. DNA for the CDR3: TGCGCCAGCAGCGTGGATAGGGACTATGGCTACACCTTC.

The CDR3 protein is CASSSTIESYNEQFF. CDR3 nucleotide sequence: TGTGCCAGCAGCTCGACTATAGAATCCTACAATGAGCAGTTCTTC. The chain combines TRBV7-2 with TRBJ2-1; the D gene is possibly TRBD2 (5 bases). The V end was cut by 4 bases, the J end by 1 base, with 11 bases between. CDR3 length: 15 residues. Germline V gene lookup returns CDR1 SGHTA and CDR2 FQGNSA.

The count of this clone is one. Relative to the germline gene, one junction end is altered; a read error may explain this. The chain couples TRBV6-1 to TRBJ2-5; TRBD2 agrees at 7 bases. The length of the CDR3 is 16 residues. Germline V CDR1 and CDR2: MNHNS, SASEGT. DNA of the CDR3: TGTGCCAGCGGTGAAGGGGCGGGGAGGGGACAAGAGACCCAGTACTTC. Protein product: CASGEGAGRGQETQYF.

The chain links TRBV6-5 to TRBJ1-6, with TRBD1 matching over 8 bases. V lost 6 bases to trimming and J lost 7 bases; unmatched junction nucleotides: 8. Germline CDR1 and CDR2: MNHEY and SVGAGI. CDR3 length equals 15 residues. CDR3 in DNA: TGTGCCAGCAGCGTCGGGGACAGGATGAATTCACCCCTCCACTTT. Protein sequence: CASSVGDRMNSPLHF.

The chain uses TRBV5-1 and TRBJ1-3; D is perhaps TRBD1 (5 bases). V gave up 0 bases and J gave up 4 bases, with 11 bases separating them. The germline CDR1 and CDR2 sequences are SGHRS and YFSETQ. This CDR3 comprises 15 residues. In nucleotides, the CDR3 is TGCGCCAGCAGCTTGGACGGGACCCAGGGAAACACCATATATTTT. The encoded protein is CASSLDGTQGNTIYF.

The chain uses TRBV5-1 and TRBJ2-7; 7 nucleotides agree with TRBD1. Germline loops: CDR1 SGHRS, CDR2 YFSETQ. CDR3 size: 14 residues. V was pared by 0 bases and J by 6 bases, with 6 bases of the junction left unmatched. The CDR3 nucleotides are TGCGCCAGCAGCTTGGCCTCACAGGGGTTCGAGCAGTACTTC. Amino acid sequence: CASSLASQGFEQYF.

This clone was detected a few times. CDR3 loop: CASRADSRTEAFF. The CDR3 DNA is TGCGCCAGTCGAGCGGACAGTCGCACTGAAGCTTTCTTT. This chain links TRBV5-1 with TRBJ1-1; tentatively, D is TRBD1 (6 bases). CDR1 is SGHRS, CDR2 YFSETQ, per germline. CDR3 length equals 13 residues. V dropped 8 bases and J dropped 4 bases, with 15 bases sitting between them.

The chain has TRBV5-1 and TRBJ1-2; D is unclear. Trimming shortened V by 0 bases and J by 8 bases, and 8 bases separated the two germline ends. The germline CDR1 and CDR2 sequences are SGHRS and YFSETQ. CDR3 size: 12 residues. CDR3 coding DNA: TGCGCCAGCAGCTTGGACGGGAAGGGCTACACCTTC. Translating it yields CASSLDGKGYTF.

This clone was detected only once. V usage is TRBV5-4 and J usage is TRBJ1-4, with D hard to call. Trimming stripped 0 bases from V and 12 bases from J, with 9 bases between. Looked up from germline, CDR1 is SGHNT and CDR2 is YYREEE (reference sequence). This CDR3 has 12 amino acids. This CDR3 reads CASSLERGELFF. The CDR3 coding sequence is TGTGCCAGCAGCTTGGAGCGGGGAGAACTGTTTTTT.

The gene calls are TRBV10-3 and TRBJ2-3; TRBD1 matches 9 bases. Looked up from germline, CDR1 is ENHRY and CDR2 is SYGVKD. CDR3 length equals 14 residues. The V segment lost 3 bases and the J segment 11 bases; nucleotides outside the gene matches: 9. The DNA for the CDR3 is TGTGCCATCAGTGACTCATACCGGGACAGGGAGCAGTATTTT. Its protein is CAISDSYRDREQYF.

The table lists this clone with a few counts. This chain joins TRBV3-1 (or the pseudogene TRBV3-2) and TRBJ2-2, with D tentatively TRBD2 (7 bases). The CDR3 spans 16 residues. The germline V and J ends were trimmed by 4 bases and 4 bases, with 16 bases remaining between them. Per germline, CDR1 LGHDT and CDR2 YNNKEL (reference sequence). The CDR3 DNA reads TGTGCCAGCAGCCCGGTAGGGGGAGGGGTCACCGGGGAGCTGTTTTTT. It yields the protein CASSPVGGGVTGELFF.

V and J are TRBV2 and TRBJ2-7; D call uncertain. Germline CDR1 SNHLY, CDR2 FYNNEI. With 1 base removed from V and 0 bases from J, the gap between germline ends came to 10 bases. This CDR3 has 15 residues. The CDR3 nucleotides read TGTGCCAGCAGTGAAGGGGTTTTGAGCTCCTACGAGCAGTACTTC. Translation: CASSEGVLSSYEQYF. The full variable domain, rest sourced from reference TRBV2 and TRBJ2-7, is EPEVTQTPSHQVTQMGQEVILRCVPISNHLYFYWYRQILGQKVEFLVSFYNNEISEKSEIFDDQFSVERPDGSNFTLKIRSTKLEDSAMYFCASSEGVLSSYEQYFGPGTRLTVT.

This clone occurred a few times. This chain's CDR3 is CASSSGPGGEKLFF. The DNA of the CDR3 is TGTGCCAGCAGTTCGGGACCGGGTGGGGAAAAACTGTTTTTT. The rearrangement uses TRBV28 and TRBJ1-4, with D possibly matching TRBD1 (5 bases). This CDR3 region has 14 residues. Trimming cost V 4 bases and J 8 bases, with 14 bases left between them. Germline V CDR1 and CDR2: MDHEN, SYDVKM.

The genes are TRBV19 and TRBJ2-7, with unresolved D. With 6 bases removed from V and 0 bases from J, the gap between germline ends came to 9 bases. CDR1 is LNHDA and CDR2 is SQIVND in the germline V gene (reference sequence). This CDR3 is built from 13 residues. CDR3 DNA: TGTGCCAGTAGAGGGCCAAACTCCTACGAGCAGTACTTC. Translation gives CASRGPNSYEQYF. Full variable domain (missing parts from reference TRBV19 and TRBJ2-7): DGGITQSPKYLFRKEGQNVTLSCEQNLNHDAMYWYRQDPGQGLRLIYYSQIVNDFQKGDIAEGYSVSREKKESFPLTVTSAQKNPTAFYLCASRGPNSYEQYFGPGTRLTVT.